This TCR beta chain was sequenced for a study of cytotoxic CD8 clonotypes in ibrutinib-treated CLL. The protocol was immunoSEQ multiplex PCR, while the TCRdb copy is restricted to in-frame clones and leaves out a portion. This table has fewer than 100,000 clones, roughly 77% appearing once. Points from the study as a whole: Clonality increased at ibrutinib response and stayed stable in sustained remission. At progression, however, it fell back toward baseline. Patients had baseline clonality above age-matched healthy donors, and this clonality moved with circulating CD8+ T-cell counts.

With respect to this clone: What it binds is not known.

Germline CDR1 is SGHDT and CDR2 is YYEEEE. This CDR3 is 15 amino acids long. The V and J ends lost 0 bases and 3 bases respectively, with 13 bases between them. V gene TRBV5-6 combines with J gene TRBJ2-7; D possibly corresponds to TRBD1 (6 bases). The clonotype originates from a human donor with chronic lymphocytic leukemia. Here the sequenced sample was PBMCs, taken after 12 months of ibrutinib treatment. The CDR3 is CASSLGGQFYYEQYF. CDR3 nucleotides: TGTGCCAGCAGCTTGGGGGGGCAGTTTTACTACGAGCAGTACTTC.